The TCR beta chain under discussion was sequenced for a study of blood T cell repertoires in COVID-19. At the level of the study: Sites across the United States, Italy and Spain contributed samples from acute and convalescent COVID-19. In each case, the material was cDNA or gDNA derived from T cells, B-cell-depleted T cells, or PBMCs.

During active infection, Seattle patients enrolled and were then monitored through disease. The CDR3 is 15 residues long. In germline, CDR1 is LNHDA, CDR2 SQIVND (reference sequence). Trimming removed 7 bases at V and 0 bases at J, with 13 bases between. In the study's own analysis: Nucleated cell counts were estimated from reference gene primer amplification. Some clones are missing from TCRdb's copy, which holds only in-frame ones; the method was immunoSEQ multiplex PCR. V and J calls and clone size are given by that table; D and trimming were obtained from the DNA. The data contain roughly 160,000 clones, approximately 86% of them singletons.

The sequenced sample was peripheral blood. This TCR was sampled from a man at least 80 years old with COVID-19, enrolled during active disease. This chain joins TRBV19 and TRBJ2-4; D call uncertain. CDR3 bases: TGTGCCAGTATGTTGGCAGGTGAAGCCAAAAACATTCAGTACTTC. It codes for CASMLAGEAKNIQYF.